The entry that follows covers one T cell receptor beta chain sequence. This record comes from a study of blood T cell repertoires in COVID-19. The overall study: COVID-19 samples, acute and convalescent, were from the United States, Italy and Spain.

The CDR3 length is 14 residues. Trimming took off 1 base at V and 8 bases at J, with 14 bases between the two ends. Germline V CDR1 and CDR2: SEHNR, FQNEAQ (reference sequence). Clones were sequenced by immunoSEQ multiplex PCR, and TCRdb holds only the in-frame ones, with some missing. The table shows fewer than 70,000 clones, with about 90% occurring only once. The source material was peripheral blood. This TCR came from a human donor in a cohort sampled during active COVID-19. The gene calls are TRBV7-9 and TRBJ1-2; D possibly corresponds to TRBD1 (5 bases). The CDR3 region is CASSLDAGFRGYTF. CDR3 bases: TGTGCCAGCAGCTTAGATGCAGGGTTTAGAGGCTACACCTTC.